This T cell receptor beta chain was documented in a study of vaccination and CD4 T cells after COVID-19. This clonotype was found once. Its specificity is not known. Scientists ran DNA taken from cultured CD4+ T cells through the Oncomine TCR Beta short-read assay for sequencing. TCRdb processed the PCR reads anew with MiXCR; each CDR3 protein has one entry. The sample has fewer than 20,000 distinct CDR3 sequences, approximately 45% seen once. Treatment given: roughly ten-day PBMC culture with coronavirus spike peptide pools or control peptides (ViraFEST assay). The CDR3 spans 14 residues. Germline CDR1 and CDR2: SQVTM and ANQGSEA. Trimming at V came to 3 bases and at J to 12 bases, leaving 7 bases not matched to a gene.

The sequencing here drew on CD4+ T cells from blood, cultured in vitro, taken before SARS-CoV-2 vaccination. The sequence was obtained from a human donor who had recovered from COVID-19. The chain employs TRBV29-1 and TRBJ2-1; 14 bases agree with TRBD2. The CDR3 protein is CSVDSGLAGVLQFF. The CDR3 nucleotides are TGCAGCGTTGACTCGGGACTAGCGGGGGTCCTGCAGTTCTTC.